This T cell receptor beta chain originates from a study of cytomegalovirus exposure and HLA in healthy donors. Study-level results: Most observed TCR sequences were rare, whereas some public TCRs were detected in many donors. Confirmation was obtained in vitro that a few CMV-associated chains are specific for CMV antigens.

The trim removed 4 bases at V and 4 bases at J, leaving 7 bases unmatched. Germline assignment: CDR1 SGHKS and CDR2 YYEKEE (reference sequence). The CDR3 totals 16 residues. Method: immunoSEQ multiplex PCR; TCRdb's copy keeps in-frame clones and lacks some. The sample yields 350,000 or so clones, roughly 89% seen once. Worth noting for this clone: Its antigen is unidentified.

This rearrangement joins TRBV5-5 to TRBJ2-5, with TRBD2 matching 13 bases. The sequence came from a woman under 30 in good health and CMV-seronegative. The sample comprised PBMCs. The CDR3 protein is CASSGTSGTPRETQYF. CDR3 DNA sequence: TGTGCCAGCAGCGGGACTAGCGGGACGCCGAGAGAGACCCAGTACTTC.